This T cell receptor (beta chain) was recorded in a study of OX40 agonist ivuxolimab in advanced cancers. Overall study findings and caveats: CD4+ and CD8+ blood T cells expanded clonally by week 6 at 0.1 to 3.0 mg/kg.

CDR3 length: 14 residues. The germline V gene has CDR1 MGHRA and CDR2 YSYEKL. The V and J ends lost 9 bases and 1 base, in that order; junction bases with no gene match: 8. Sequenced by immunoSEQ multiplex PCR; TCRdb stores in-frame clones only, minus some. The sample yields about 32,000 clones, 87% seen once. Remarks on this clone: The antigen is undetermined.

Patients with a history of autoimmune disease or on systemic immunosuppression were excluded. This TCR came from an adult with an advanced solid tumor such as melanoma, head and neck, liver or kidney cancer. The chain combines TRBV4-1 with TRBJ2-5, with 7 positions matching TRBD1. Sequenced material: CD4+ or CD8+ T cells sorted from blood, taken in a trial of the OX40 agonist ivuxolimab. The CDR3 region is CASSQGEIQETQYF. The CDR3, as DNA: TGCGCCAGTTCGCAGGGGGAGATCCAAGAGACCCAGTACTTC.